Below, 13 T cell receptor beta chains from the same sample are listed, as sequenced in a study of T cell responses to AZD1222 COVID-19 vaccine. TCRdb's table, derived via immunoSEQ multiplex PCR, lists solely in-frame clones and lacks some. The sample lists roughly 120,000 clones; 75% to 90% were seen once. The material sequenced was peripheral blood, taken 28 days after the second AZD1222 dose. The receptors shown here come from an adult who received the AZD1222 COVID-19 vaccine.

The chain carries TRBV10-3 and TRBJ2-1, with 7 bases that match TRBD2. J was trimmed by 3 bases and V by 4 bases; bases with no gene match: 3. The CDR3 totals 14 residues. From germline, CDR1 is ENHRY and CDR2 SYGVKD. CDR3 nucleotides: TGTGCCATCAGTGGCGCTAGCGGCTACAATGAGCAGTTCTTC. Translated: CAISGASGYNEQFF.

This chain joins TRBV28 and TRBJ2-7; D is uncertain. The germline V gene encodes CDR1 MDHEN and CDR2 SYDVKM. V was pared by 1 base and J by 0 bases, with 10 bases between. The length of the CDR3 is 15 residues. The CDR3 sequence: CASSLFQTSSYEQYF. CDR3 nucleotides: TGTGCCAGCAGTTTATTCCAGACAAGCTCCTACGAGCAGTACTTC.

A single count supports this clone. The chain couples TRBV2 to TRBJ2-1; TRBD2 agrees at 10 bases. CDR1 and CDR2 from the germline V gene are SNHLY and FYNNEI. With 10 bases clipped from V and 6 bases from J, the junction kept 12 bases outside the gene matches. The CDR3 length is 15 residues. The CDR3 DNA is TGTGCCAACGGGGTAGAGTTAGCGGGGGGCAATGAGCAGTTCTTC. Protein sequence: CANGVELAGGNEQFF.

The chain employs TRBV7-6 and TRBJ2-5; maybe TRBD1 (5 bases). There are 15 residues in the CDR3. V lost 1 base and J 0 bases, leaving 9 bases between the germline ends. Germline V gene data show CDR1 as SGHVS and CDR2 as FNYEAQ. For the CDR3, the DNA is TGTGCCAGCAGCTTAGTAGGGGCCAACCAAGAGACCCAGTACTTC. Amino acid sequence: CASSLVGANQETQYF. The full variable domain, completed using reference TRBV7-6 and TRBJ2-5, is GAGVSQSPRYKVTKRGQDVALRCDPISGHVSLYWYRQALGQGPEFLTYFNYEAQQDKSGLPNDRFSAERPEGSISTLTIQRTEQRDSAMYRCASSLVGANQETQYFGPGTRLLVL.

The V and J genes are TRBV7-9 and TRBJ1-1; TRBD1 matches at 9 bases. Trimming cost V 5 bases and J 2 bases; bases outside gene matches: 12. From germline, CDR1 is SEHNR and CDR2 FQNEAQ (reference sequence). The CDR3 is made up of 17 amino acids. The DNA of the CDR3 is TGTGCCAGCAGCCACCCCCGGGACAGGGCGCGAAACACTGAAGCTTTCTTT. Encoded protein: CASSHPRDRARNTEAFF.

The chain employs TRBV5-4 and TRBJ1-1, with no clear D. Germline CDR1 is SGHNT and CDR2 is YYREEE (reference sequence). The V gene lost 0 bases and the J gene lost 3 bases, with 9 bases spanning the gap. The CDR3 covers 14 residues. CDR3 protein: CASSLDSGDTEAFF. CDR3 sequence (DNA): TGTGCCAGCAGCTTGGATAGTGGTGACACTGAAGCTTTCTTT.

CDR3 nucleotides: TGTGCCAGCAGCCGAGGGAGAGGGGGCCAAGAGACCCAGTACTTC. This gives the protein CASSRGRGGQETQYF. The chain uses TRBV7-9 and TRBJ2-5, with D maybe TRBD1 (6 bases). CDR1 is SEHNR, CDR2 FQNEAQ, per germline (reference sequence). Trimming cost V 5 bases and J 1 base, with 14 bases left between them. The length of the CDR3 is 15 residues.

There are a few counts of this clone. This chain links TRBV2 with TRBJ2-5; D may be TRBD2 (6 bases). Germline CDR1 and CDR2: SNHLY and FYNNEI. V lost 3 bases and J lost 3, with 11 bases in between. The CDR3 sequence is 14 residues long. The CDR3: CASSEISGKETQYF. The CDR3 DNA reads as TGTGCCAGCAGTGAGATTAGCGGCAAAGAGACCCAGTACTTC.

V gene TRBV5-1 combines with J gene TRBJ2-1; 12 nucleotides align to TRBD2. The germline gives CDR1 SGHRS, CDR2 YFSETQ. The CDR3 has 18 residues. The trim removed 0 bases at V and 7 bases at J, leaving 11 bases unmatched. The CDR3 reads CASSLATTLAGGLNEQFF. CDR3 nucleotide sequence: TGCGCCAGCAGCTTGGCCACCACACTAGCGGGGGGACTAAATGAGCAGTTCTTC.

This chain joins TRBV7-9 and TRBJ1-2; 11 bases align to TRBD1. CDR3 size: 14 residues. The V segment lost 5 bases and the J segment 8 bases; nucleotides outside the gene matches: 7. Germline-derived CDR1 and CDR2 are SEHNR and FQNEAQ (reference sequence). The CDR3 reads CASSPPDRGQGYTF. CDR3 DNA sequence: TGTGCCAGCAGCCCCCCGGACAGGGGGCAGGGCTACACCTTC. Full variable domain (missing parts from reference TRBV7-9 and TRBJ1-2): DTGVSQNPRHKITKRGQNVTFRCDPISEHNRLYWYRQTLGQGPEFLTYFQNEAQLEKSRLLSDRFSAERPKGSFSTLEIQRTEQGDSAMYLCASSPPDRGQGYTFGSGTRLTVV.

The chain is built from TRBV28 and TRBJ1-5; weak D call: TRBD1 (6 bases). Trimming removed 7 bases at V and 4 bases at J, with 17 bases between. Germline V gene sequence: CDR1 MDHEN, CDR2 SYDVKM. This CDR3 region has 15 residues. The chain's CDR3 is CASMGAQGVNQPQHF. The DNA of the CDR3 is TGTGCCAGCATGGGGGCTCAGGGAGTAAATCAGCCCCAGCATTTT.

The J gene is TRBJ1-2, the V gene TRBV10-3; a weak D match, TRBD1 (5 bases). The CDR3 consists of 13 residues. Germline CDR1 is ENHRY and CDR2 is SYGVKD. The V end lost 2 bases, the J end lost 3 bases, and 7 bases lay between the germline ends. DNA of the CDR3: TGTGCCATCAGTGAGGGGGGGGACTATGGCTACACCTTC. This encodes CAISEGGDYGYTF.

This clone showed up just once. At the DNA level, this CDR3 is encoded by other sequences in the same sample as well. This chain connects TRBV18 to TRBJ1-1; the D is unclear. The V end was cut by 0 bases, the J end by 1 base, with 6 bases between. Per germline, CDR1 KGHSH and CDR2 LQKENI. The CDR3 totals 14 residues. CDR3 nucleotides: TGTGCCAGCTCACCACCGGCGGGGAACACTGAAGCTTTCTTT. Its protein is CASSPPAGNTEAFF.